This T cell receptor (beta chain) is from a study of OX40 agonist ivuxolimab in advanced cancers. The study in broad terms: Ivuxolimab, which targeted the costimulatory receptor OX40 (CD134), was an agonistic, fully human IgG2 monoclonal antibody. Patients were allowed to have had prior anti-PD-1, anti-PD-L1 or anti-CTLA-4 therapy, and approximately 43% of the dose-escalation patients had previously received checkpoint inhibitors. The paper describes the monotherapy dose-escalation part (N of about 47 patients) of the phase I trial of ivuxolimab. In the dose-escalation cohort, around four fifths of patients were male, and the mean age was around 60 years, with a range of roughly 20 to 85. Intravenous ivuxolimab was administered to patients every 2 weeks at six dose levels: 0.01, 0.1, 0.3, 1.5, 3 and 10 mg/kg. The purpose of peripheral TCRbeta sequencing was to test whether ivuxolimab changed TCR sequence diversity and led to clonal T-cell expansion. Among the roughly 54 dose-escalation patients, about 20 had hepatocellular carcinoma, approximately 15 melanoma, 9 renal cell carcinoma and 9 head and neck cancer. Three dose-escalation patients achieved partial responses, one with hepatocellular carcinoma and two with cutaneous melanoma. Broad study findings and their caveats: Low levels of normalized T-cell clonal expansion were also shown by some nonresponding patients. At doses of 0.1 to 3.0 mg/kg, clonal expansion of both CD4+ and CD8+ blood T cells was observed from baseline to week 6. In partial responders in the 0.1-3.0 mg/kg groups, normalized peripheral clonal expansion was found to be among the lowest, especially among CD8+ T cells. After ivuxolimab, expanded clones were on average more numerous among CD8+ T cells than among CD4+ T cells. Antigen specificity was not determined for the clonally expanded peripheral T cells.

To sequence the TCRbeta CDR3 region, genomic DNA was isolated from the sorted cells. TCRbeta CDR3 regions were sequenced using the immunoSEQ Assay. The table comes from immuneACCESS by way of TCRdb, which keeps in-frame sequences with V and J called. Part of the clones is missing from these tables; in studies checked, under half for an unresolved V gene and the rest for unknown reasons. The sample contains 25,000 to 40,000 clones, over 80% of them found a single time. The ten most abundant clones make up approximately 21% of the sample. Patients with a history of autoimmune disease or receiving systemic immunosuppression were excluded from the trial. Peripheral blood for TCR sequencing was drawn from every dose cohort at baseline, at cycle 4 day 1 and at cycle 7 day 1. Samples came from an open-label, multicenter, first-in-human phase I dose-escalation trial of ivuxolimab. The trial enrolled adults with locally advanced or metastatic head and neck squamous cell, hepatocellular, melanoma or renal cell carcinoma. Before TCR sequencing, CD4+ T cells and CD8+ T cells were sorted from peripheral blood as separate populations.

Reading the germline V gene gives CDR1 SGHVS and CDR2 FQNEAQ. The CDR3 numbers 14 residues from cysteine through phenylalanine. The CDR3 DNA has 42 bases and is translated from base 1. V is cut back by 4 bases and J by 0 bases, with 3 bases in the junction unmatched. Concerning this clone: Its target antigen remains unknown. Base qualities are not recorded, but no much larger clone differs from it by a single base.

The sequencing here drew on CD4+ or CD8+ T cells sorted from blood, taken in a trial of the OX40 agonist ivuxolimab. This receptor chain uses TRBV7-8 and TRBJ2-7, with 7 junctional bases fitting TRBD2. The receptor comes from an adult with an advanced solid tumor such as melanoma, head and neck, liver or kidney cancer. The DNA is TGTGCCAGCAGCTATCGGACTAGCTCCTACGAGCAGTACTTC. This encodes CASSYRTSSYEQYF.